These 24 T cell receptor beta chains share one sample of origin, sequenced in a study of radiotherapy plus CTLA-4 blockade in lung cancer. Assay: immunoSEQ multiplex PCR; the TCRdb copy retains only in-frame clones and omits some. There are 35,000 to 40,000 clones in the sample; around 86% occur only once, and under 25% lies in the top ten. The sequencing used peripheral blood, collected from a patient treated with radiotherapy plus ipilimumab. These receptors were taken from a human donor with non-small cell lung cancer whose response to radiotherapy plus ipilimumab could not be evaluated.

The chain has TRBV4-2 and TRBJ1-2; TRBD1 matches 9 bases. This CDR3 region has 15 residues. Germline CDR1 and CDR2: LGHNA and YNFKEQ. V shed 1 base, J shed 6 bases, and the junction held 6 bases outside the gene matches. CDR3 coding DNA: TGTGCCAGCAGCCAAGTAGACAGGGGGGGGAATGGCTACACCTTC. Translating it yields CASSQVDRGGNGYTF.

The DNA for the CDR3 is TGTGCCAGCAGGCAGCCAACAGGGGCGGAAAAACTGTTTTTT. Its translation: CASRQPTGAEKLFF. J is TRBJ1-4 and V is TRBV2; 7 bases match TRBD1. This CDR3 has 14 residues. The V and J ends lost 6 bases and 8 bases, in that order; junction bases with no gene match: 9. Germline loops: CDR1 SNHLY, CDR2 FYNNEI. Together with reference TRBV2 and TRBJ1-4, the CDR3 gives the full variable domain: EPEVTQTPSHQVTQMGQEVILRCVPISNHLYFYWYRQILGQKVEFLVSFYNNEISEKSEIFDDQFSVERPDGSNFTLKIRSTKLEDSAMYFCASRQPTGAEKLFFGSGTQLSVL.

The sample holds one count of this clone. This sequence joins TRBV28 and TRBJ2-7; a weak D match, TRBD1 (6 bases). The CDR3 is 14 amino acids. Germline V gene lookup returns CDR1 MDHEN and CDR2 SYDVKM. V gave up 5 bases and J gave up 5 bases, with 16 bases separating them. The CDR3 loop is CASSPLDRLDEQYF. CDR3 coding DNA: TGTGCCAGCAGTCCTCTTGACAGGTTGGACGAGCAGTACTTC.

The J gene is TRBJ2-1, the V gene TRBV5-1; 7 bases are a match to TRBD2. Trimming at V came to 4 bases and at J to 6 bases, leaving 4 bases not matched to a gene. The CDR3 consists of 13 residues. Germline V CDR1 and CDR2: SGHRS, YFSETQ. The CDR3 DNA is TGCGCCAGCAGCCATGGGGGGGGCAATGAGCAGTTCTTC. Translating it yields CASSHGGGNEQFF.

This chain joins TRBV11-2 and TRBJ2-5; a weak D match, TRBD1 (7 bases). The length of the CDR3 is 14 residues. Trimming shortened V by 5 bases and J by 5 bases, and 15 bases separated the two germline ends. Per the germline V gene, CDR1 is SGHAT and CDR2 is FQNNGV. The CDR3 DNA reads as TGTGCCAGCAGCCGGTTCGGGGGACAGGAGACCCAGTACTTC. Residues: CASSRFGGQETQYF.

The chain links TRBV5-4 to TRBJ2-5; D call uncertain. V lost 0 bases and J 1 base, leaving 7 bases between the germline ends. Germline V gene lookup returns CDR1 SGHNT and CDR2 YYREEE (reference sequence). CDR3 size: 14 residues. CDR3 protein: CASSLAGSQETQYF. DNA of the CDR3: TGTGCCAGCAGCTTGGCCGGTAGCCAAGAGACCCAGTACTTC.

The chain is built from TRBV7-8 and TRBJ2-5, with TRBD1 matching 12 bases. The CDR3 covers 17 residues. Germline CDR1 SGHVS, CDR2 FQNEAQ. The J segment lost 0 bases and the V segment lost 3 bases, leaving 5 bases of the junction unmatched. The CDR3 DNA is TGTGCCAGCAGCTTGGCGGGACAGGGGGCAAACCAAGAGACCCAGTACTTC. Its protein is CASSLAGQGANQETQYF.

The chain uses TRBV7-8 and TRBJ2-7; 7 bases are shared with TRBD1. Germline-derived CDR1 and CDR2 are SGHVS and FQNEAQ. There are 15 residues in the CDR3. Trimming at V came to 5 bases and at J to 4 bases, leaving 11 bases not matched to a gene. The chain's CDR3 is CASSPYGQAQYEQYF. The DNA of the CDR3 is TGTGCCAGCAGCCCTTACGGACAGGCCCAGTACGAGCAGTACTTC.

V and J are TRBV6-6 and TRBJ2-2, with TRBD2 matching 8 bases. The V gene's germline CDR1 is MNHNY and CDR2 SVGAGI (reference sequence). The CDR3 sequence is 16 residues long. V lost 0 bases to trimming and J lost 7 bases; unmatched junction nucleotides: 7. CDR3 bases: TGTGCCAGCAGTTACTCCCGCGGGGGGCAAAGCGGGGAGCTGTTTTTT. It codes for CASSYSRGGQSGELFF.

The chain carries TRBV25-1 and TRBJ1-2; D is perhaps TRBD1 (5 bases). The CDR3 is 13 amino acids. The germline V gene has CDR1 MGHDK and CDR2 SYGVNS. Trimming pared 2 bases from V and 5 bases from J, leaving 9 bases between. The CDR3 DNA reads TGTGCCAGCAGTGAAGCAGGGATTTATGGCTACACCTTC. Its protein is CASSEAGIYGYTF.

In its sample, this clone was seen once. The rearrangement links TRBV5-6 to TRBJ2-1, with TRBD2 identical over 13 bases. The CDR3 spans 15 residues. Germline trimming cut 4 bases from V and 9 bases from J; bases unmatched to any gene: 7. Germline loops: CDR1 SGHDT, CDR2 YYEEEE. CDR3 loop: CASSPTSGRVGEQFF. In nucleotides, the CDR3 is TGTGCCAGCAGCCCTACTAGCGGGAGGGTTGGTGAGCAGTTCTTC.

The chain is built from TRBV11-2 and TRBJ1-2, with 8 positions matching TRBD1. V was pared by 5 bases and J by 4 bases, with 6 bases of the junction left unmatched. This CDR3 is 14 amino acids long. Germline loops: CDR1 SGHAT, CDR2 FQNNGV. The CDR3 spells CASSPRDRFYGYTF. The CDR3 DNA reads TGTGCCAGCAGCCCCCGGGACAGGTTCTATGGCTACACCTTC.

The CDR3 region has the DNA TGCGCCAGCAGCATGACCTTGACCGGGATTGAGACCCAGTACTTC. Encoded protein: CASSMTLTGIETQYF. V is TRBV5-1 and J is TRBJ2-5, with TRBD2 as a possible D gene (5 bases). This CDR3 is 15 amino acids long. V was cut by 4 bases and J by 5 bases, with 18 bases left in between. The germline gives CDR1 SGHRS, CDR2 YFSETQ.

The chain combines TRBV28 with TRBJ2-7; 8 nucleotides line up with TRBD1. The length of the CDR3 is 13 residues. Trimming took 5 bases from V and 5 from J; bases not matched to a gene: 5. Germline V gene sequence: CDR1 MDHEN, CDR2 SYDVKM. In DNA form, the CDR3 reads TGTGCCAGCAGTGCCCCGGACAGGGACGAGCAGTACTTC. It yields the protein CASSAPDRDEQYF.

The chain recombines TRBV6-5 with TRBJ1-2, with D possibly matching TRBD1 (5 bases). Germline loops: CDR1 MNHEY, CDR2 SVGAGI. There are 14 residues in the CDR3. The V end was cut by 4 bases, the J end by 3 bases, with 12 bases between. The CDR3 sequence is CASSLGPGDYGYTF. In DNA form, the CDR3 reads TGTGCCAGCAGTTTGGGACCGGGGGACTATGGCTACACCTTC.

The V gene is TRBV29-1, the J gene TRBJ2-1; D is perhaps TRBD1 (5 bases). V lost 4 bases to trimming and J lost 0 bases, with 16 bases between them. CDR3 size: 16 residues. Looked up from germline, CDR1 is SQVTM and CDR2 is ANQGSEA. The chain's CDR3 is CSVGDMQGSSYNEQFF. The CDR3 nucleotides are TGCAGCGTTGGTGACATGCAGGGTAGCTCCTACAATGAGCAGTTCTTC.

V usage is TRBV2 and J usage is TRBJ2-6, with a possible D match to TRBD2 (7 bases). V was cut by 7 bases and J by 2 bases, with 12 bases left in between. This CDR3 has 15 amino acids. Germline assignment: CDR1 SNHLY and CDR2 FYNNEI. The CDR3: CASNGGGPGANVLTF. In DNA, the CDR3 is TGTGCCAGCAATGGGGGGGGGCCTGGGGCCAACGTCCTGACTTTC.

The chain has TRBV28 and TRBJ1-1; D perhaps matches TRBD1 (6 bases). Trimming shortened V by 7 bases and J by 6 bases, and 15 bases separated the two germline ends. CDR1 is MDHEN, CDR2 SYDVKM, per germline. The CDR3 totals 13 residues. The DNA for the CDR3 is TGTGCCAGCAAAAGCAGGGGTGTTGCTGAAGCTTTCTTT. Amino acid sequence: CASKSRGVAEAFF.

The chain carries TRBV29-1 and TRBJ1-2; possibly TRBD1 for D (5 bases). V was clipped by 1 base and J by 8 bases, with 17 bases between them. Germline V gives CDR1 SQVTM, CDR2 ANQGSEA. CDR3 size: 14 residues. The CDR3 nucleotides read TGCAGCGTTGAAGGGGCAGGGCCGGCGCGAGGCTACACCTTC. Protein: CSVEGAGPARGYTF.

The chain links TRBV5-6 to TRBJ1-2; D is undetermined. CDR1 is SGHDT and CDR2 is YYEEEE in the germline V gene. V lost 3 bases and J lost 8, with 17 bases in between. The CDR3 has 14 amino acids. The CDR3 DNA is TGTGCCAGCAGCTCAAGCGGGAGCGCTGGAGGCTACACCTTC. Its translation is CASSSSGSAGGYTF.

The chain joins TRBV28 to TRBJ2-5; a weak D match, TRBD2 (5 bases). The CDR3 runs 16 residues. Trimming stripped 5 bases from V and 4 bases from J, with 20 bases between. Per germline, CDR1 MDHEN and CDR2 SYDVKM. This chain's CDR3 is CASSEGRDNVRETQYF. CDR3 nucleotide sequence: TGTGCCAGCAGTGAGGGTAGAGACAATGTGCGAGAGACCCAGTACTTC.

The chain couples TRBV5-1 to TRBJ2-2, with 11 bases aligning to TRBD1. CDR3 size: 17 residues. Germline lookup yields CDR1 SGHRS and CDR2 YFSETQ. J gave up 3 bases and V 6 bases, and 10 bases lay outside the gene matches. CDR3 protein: CASMWDRGFGDTGELFF. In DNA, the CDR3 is TGCGCCAGCATGTGGGACAGGGGGTTCGGAGACACCGGGGAGCTGTTTTTT.

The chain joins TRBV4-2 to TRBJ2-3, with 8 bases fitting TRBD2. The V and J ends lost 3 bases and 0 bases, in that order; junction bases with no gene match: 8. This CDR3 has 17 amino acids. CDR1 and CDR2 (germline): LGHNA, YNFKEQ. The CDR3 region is CASSQGGGGTSTDTQYF. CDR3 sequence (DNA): TGTGCCAGCAGCCAGGGGGGCGGGGGGACTAGCACAGATACGCAGTATTTT.

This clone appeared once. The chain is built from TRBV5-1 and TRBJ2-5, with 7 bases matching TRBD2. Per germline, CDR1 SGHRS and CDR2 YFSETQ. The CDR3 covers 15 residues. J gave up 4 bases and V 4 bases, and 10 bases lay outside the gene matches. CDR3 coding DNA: TGCGCCAGCAGCCCCATCGGGGTAGCGGGAGAGACCCAGTACTTC. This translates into CASSPIGVAGETQYF.